This T cell receptor beta chain was sequenced in a study of tumor-infiltrating lymphocytes in primary liver carcinoma. As for this clonotype: Its antigen is as yet unknown.

Co-extraction of RNA and DNA was performed on roughly 20-31 mg of unsorted bulk tissue. Study-level results: Only about 7-24% of top clones were detected in all five tumor regions.

TCR beta cDNA was made from approximately 500 ng total RNA with a constant-region primer. Amplification in three nested multiplex PCR rounds with slightly modified ARM-PCR gave rise to TCR beta libraries. TCRdb re-derived calls from the multiplex PCR reads in MiXCR, one entry per CDR3 protein. The repertoire has approximately 53,000 distinct CDR3 sequences, around 77% of them found once; the top ten carry roughly 24%. Sequences were obtained from liver tumor tissue from sampling region 5. The sample's subset: tumor region T5, tumor centre. The origin of this receptor is a man aged 35-49 years with primary liver carcinoma and hepatitis B virus infection.

The CDR3 protein is CASSLRDRIHEQYF. For the CDR3, the DNA is TGTGCCAGCAGCCTCAGAGACAGGATCCACGAGCAGTACTTC. The rearrangement links TRBV6-2 or TRBV6-3 to TRBJ2-7; D is possibly TRBD1 (6 bases). The CDR3 extends over 14 amino acids. Germline V CDR1 and CDR2: MNHEY, SVGEGT. Trimming took 6 bases from V and 5 from J, leaving 17 bases between them.